This T cell receptor (beta chain) was captured in a study of blood T cell repertoires in COVID-19. Clinical history reported by participants formed the basis on which cohorts were assigned. TCRdb keeps only in-frame clones here, not all; method: immunoSEQ multiplex PCR. The repertoire holds about 360,000 clones, with 80% to 90% as singletons. The source of this sequence is a man aged 35 to 55 in a cohort exposed to, infected with or recovered from COVID-19 (not recorded which). What was sequenced was PBMCs or T cells enriched from blood (not recorded which).

The CDR3 protein is CASIRDRASLNTEAFF. CDR3 bases: TGTGCCAGCATCCGGGACAGGGCGTCCTTGAACACTGAAGCTTTCTTT. The chain recombines TRBV2 with TRBJ1-1; 9 bases agree with TRBD1. The germline V gene encodes CDR1 SNHLY and CDR2 FYNNEI. Trimming took 7 bases from V and 0 from J; bases not matched to a gene: 9. This CDR3 is built from 16 residues.